The present entry profiles one TCR beta chain with its context. Its antigen specificity is not known. No much larger clonotype is one base removed from it; base qualities were not supplied. These data come from a study of T cell responses to AZD1222 COVID-19 vaccine (TCRdb year 2021). Regarding the complete study: AZD1222 recipients whose second dose came at about 4 weeks and those whose second dose came at about 12 weeks were combined into one group, since spike-specific TCR depth and breadth did not differ between the two schedules. Trial participants were enrolled into age subgroups of 18-55, 56-69 and 70-plus years, which contained about 150, 28 and 57 TCR-sequenced participants, respectively. TCR sequencing was performed for approximately 240 trial participants, of whom roughly 200 were given two doses of AZD1222 and around 25 were given two doses of MenACWY control vaccine. The investigation overall reported the following: Most participants were white British and females outnumbered males, and the authors suggested that clonal diversity may have been underestimated. Conclusions about previously exposed vaccinees are limited, since just a handful of AZD1222 recipients were seropositive for SARS-CoV-2 at baseline. The 56-69-year group was small, and its depth increase did not reach significance, likely because of low power. Spike-specific TCR breadth and depth rose significantly after two AZD1222 doses compared with day 0 and with MenACWY recipients. No day 14 peak-response samples were available, so repertoires were characterized only after the peak T cell response. The whole spike protein was spanned by vaccine-associated CD4 TCRs, and dominant responses were seen in regions 160-218 and 743-854. Reportedly, close to half of the unique spike-specific TCRs recognized epitopes lying outside the regions that are mutated in the B.1.351 and B.1.1.7 variants.

V gives up 9 bases and J gives up 5 bases, and the segment between their germline ends measures 16 bases. CDR1 and CDR2 (WSHSY, SAAADI) derive from the germline V gene. Inclusive of the bounding cysteine and phenylalanine, the CDR3 is 13 residues long. Only the CDR3 portion is preserved as DNA: 39 bases, with reading frame beginning at the first base. The CDR3 regions of human TCRbeta chains were analyzed by immunosequencing. The authors' pipeline ran thus. Repertoire TCRs were matched against a reference library of SARS-CoV-2-specific TCRs generated with the MIRA antigen-specificity platform. Breadth meant the fraction of unique TCRs that were SARS-CoV-2-associated, whereas depth meant the fraction of total T cells that were SARS-CoV-2-associated. Using the MIRA data, each spike-specific TCR was mapped to the spike region that the TCR reacts to and placed in a CD4 or CD8 class. Log10-transformed breadth and depth values were compared by one-way ANOVA with Sidak's multiple comparisons tests. The immuneACCESS repertoire file appears here via TCRdb, limited to in-frame rearrangements. These files lack a portion of the clones; in checked studies, under half of the deficit traces to unresolved V genes, and the cause of the others is not known. V, J and clone size are those of that table, while D and trimming were read from the DNA. In all, the sample holds roughly 97,000 clones, and approximately 91% of those were seen once. The top ten clones comprise 2.5% to 3.5% of the sample.

The intended sense of this specimen's time point label: baseline before first vaccination. Vaccinee samples were obtained from the UK trials COV001 and COV002, which included a single-blind randomized controlled phase 2/3 trial of AZD1222 (ChAdOx1 nCoV-19) in healthy adults. Trial participant PBMC samples were collected at day 0 and day 28 after the second dose for TCRbeta chain sequencing. The chain is assembled from TRBV10-2 and TRBJ1-2; the D gene is possibly TRBD1, with 5 bases matching. The clonotype comes from an adult in good health. The sequenced sample was peripheral blood, obtained on day 0 of AZD1222 vaccination. CDR3 region: CASSYGTLYGYTF. The DNA is TGCGCCAGTTCCTACGGGACCCTGTATGGCTACACCTTC.